This T cell receptor beta chain came from a study of CD8+CD57+ T cells in acquired aplastic anemia. At the level of the study: An average of about 3.4 ug of DNA was obtained from sorted CD4+ and CD8+ cells. Study conclusions and caveats: Both patients and controls carried the same twenty-nine CD8+ CDR3 sequences.

Genomic DNA was employed as the template in profiling TCR beta VDJ and CDR3. In TCRdb, the reads were re-called with MiXCR into one record per CDR3 protein. The sample lists hundreds of thousands of distinct CDR3 sequences, 56% occurring once. It was patients with CD8+CD57+ cell expansion by flow cytometry who were chosen for sequencing. There was no therapy given to any patient before the blood sampling took place. This clonotype has only one observation. Its antigen is unknown. At one of its ends the junction is not consistent with the germline gene, which may arise from a read error. Sequencing was done on a sample of sorted CD4+, CD8+, or CD8+CD57+ T cells (not recorded which) from PBMCs. This sequence originates from a human donor with aplastic anemia.

The CDR3 sequence: CASSRSSGTYNEQFF. The DNA for the CDR3 is TGTGCTAGCAGCAGGTCCTCGGGGACATACAATGAGCAGTTCTTC. The V call is TRBV7-7, the J call TRBJ2-1; TRBD1 might be the D (6 bases). CDR1 is SSHAT, CDR2 FNYEAQ, per germline (reference sequence). The CDR3 runs 15 residues.